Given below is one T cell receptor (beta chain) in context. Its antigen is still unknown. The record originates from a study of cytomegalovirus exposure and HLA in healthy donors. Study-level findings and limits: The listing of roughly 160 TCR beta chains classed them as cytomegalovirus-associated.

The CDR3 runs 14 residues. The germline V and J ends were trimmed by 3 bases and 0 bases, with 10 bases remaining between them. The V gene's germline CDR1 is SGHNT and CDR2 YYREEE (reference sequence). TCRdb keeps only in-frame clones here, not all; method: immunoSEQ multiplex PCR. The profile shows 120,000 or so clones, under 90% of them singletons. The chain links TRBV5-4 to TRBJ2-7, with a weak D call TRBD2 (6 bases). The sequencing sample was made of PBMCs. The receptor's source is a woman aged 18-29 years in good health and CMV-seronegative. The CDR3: CASSSRTTSYEQYF. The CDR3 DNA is TGTGCCAGCAGCTCTAGGACTACCTCCTACGAGCAGTACTTC.